One sample yielded the 2 T cell receptor beta chains listed below, sequenced in a study of CD8+ T cells in alopecia areata. The treatment: oral pan-JAK inhibitor, 5-10 mg twice daily. Extracted RNA was reverse transcribed into cDNA, the sequencing template. Here immunoSEQ multiplex PCR was the method, and the copy in TCRdb shows in-frame clones only, minus some. This sample has approximately 140,000 clones, with around 86% found just once. The sample was CD8+ T cells sorted from blood, taken at week 4, from a patient treated with tofacitinib. These receptors came from a human donor with alopecia areata.

The CDR3 sequence is CSVETMGTEAFF. Here the CDR3 DNA reads TGCAGCGTTGAGACTATGGGGACTGAAGCTTTCTTT. J is TRBJ1-1 and V is TRBV29-1; the D is unclear. Trimming removed 3 bases from V and 5 bases from J, with 10 bases in between. This CDR3 contains 12 residues. Germline assignment: CDR1 SQVTM and CDR2 ANQGSEA.

With regard to this clone: The same CDR3 arises from other DNA sequences in this sample as well. This chain uses TRBV27 with TRBJ1-1, with a tentative D call TRBD1 (5 bases). Trimming removed 5 bases from V and 4 bases from J, with 5 bases in between. CDR1 and CDR2 (germline): MNHEY, SMNVEV (reference sequence). This CDR3 has 11 amino acids. For the CDR3, the DNA is TGTGCCAGCAGTGGGGGCACTGAAGCTTTCTTT. Its translation is CASSGGTEAFF.